This T cell receptor beta chain was captured by sequencing in a study of blood T cell repertoires in COVID-19 (dated by TCRdb to the early 2020s). For the wider study: Collaborator samples came from the United States, Italy and Spain and covered acute and convalescent phases of COVID-19. The prospective study material was composed of cDNA or gDNA derived from T cells, B-cell-depleted T cells, or PBMCs. The dataset comprised deeply sampled blood TCRbeta repertoires from subjects exposed to, actively infected with, or recovered from COVID-19. The repertoires were released in a freely available public database meant as a resource for research on the immune response to SARS-CoV-2. The samples were drawn from the first 160 participants of the ongoing ImmuneRACE study and from roughly 1,300 subjects provided by 6 global collaborators. The sample metadata nearly always contained a de-identified subject ID, COVID-19 status, age in years and sex. Where HLA class I and class II types were available, the types were taken from metadata supplied by the sample provider, not from assay-based typing.

Cut back by 2 bases and 9 bases, the V and J ends lie 8 bases apart. The germline V gene encodes CDR1 SNHLY and CDR2 FYNNEI. Including the terminal cysteine and phenylalanine, the CDR3 comprises 13 residues. CDR3 DNA is the only sequence kept; it has 39 bases, read in frame from the first base. The collaborating institutions used their own protocols to collect whole blood in K2EDTA tubes. For TCRbeta analysis, collaborators shipped samples as frozen whole blood, isolated PBMCs, or DNA extracted from either of those sample types. TCRbeta CDR3 regions were amplified from genomic DNA by means of the immunoSEQ Assay, a bias-controlled multiplex PCR. The authors processed their data as follows. Nucleated cell counts per sample were estimated from amplification of reference gene primers within the assay. To quantify the absolute abundance of each unique TCRbeta CDR3 rearrangement, sequence reads were collapsed and filtered. Productive Simpson clonality was computed per sample as the square root of Simpson's diversity index over productive rearrangements. The table comes from immuneACCESS by way of TCRdb, which keeps in-frame sequences with V and J called. Part of the clones is missing from these tables; in studies checked, under half for an unresolved V gene and the rest for unknown reasons. V and J calls and clone size are copied from that table; D and trimming were computed from the DNA. The sample table shows over 80,000 clones, and over 75% are seen once. Clones ranked in the top ten supply just under 20% of the sample.

A word on this clone: Which antigen it targets is not known. Base qualities are missing; no much larger clone stands one base away.

On the study overall, not on this receptor specifically: The amount of clinical and demographic metadata varied by source and participant and was provided uncurated.

The TCR comes from a human donor in a cohort sampled during active COVID-19. Sequencing used peripheral blood. The V and J genes are TRBV2 and TRBJ1-6; no D gene is confidently identified. CDR3 loop: CASSEYGASPLHF. DNA sequence: TGTGCCAGCAGTGAATACGGAGCTTCACCCCTCCACTTT.